Detailed here is one TCR beta chain. The antigen is not known. Amplified regions were TCR beta CDR3 sequences from RNA transcripts. First-round RT-PCR of the TCR CDR3 relied on the HTBI primer set. One entry per CDR3 protein, called by TCRdb with MiXCR from the multiplex PCR reads. Seen here are approximately 570,000 distinct CDR3 sequences, less than 20% observed once, and the top ten hold 47%. The CDR3 extends over 12 amino acids. Trimming at V came to 10 bases and at J to 2 bases, leaving 4 bases not matched to a gene. Per germline, CDR1 MDHEN and CDR2 SYDVKM. The sample comes from a study of T cells in Graves' hyperthyroidism and ophthalmopathy. General study points: Blood shared most expanded thyroid clonotypes above 0.001.

Using about 10 ml of fresh peripheral blood, PBMCs were prepared. V gene TRBV28 combines with J gene TRBJ1-2; 7 nucleotides line up with TRBD1. Material: blood. This receptor was identified in a middle-aged man with Graves' ophthalmopathy. CDR3 DNA: TGTGCCATCCACAGGGGAAACTATGGCTACACCTTC. Protein sequence: CAIHRGNYGYTF.